This is a list of T cell receptor beta chains from one sample in a study of blood T cells in healthy people across ages. TCRdb used MiXCR to reprocess the 5' RACE reads, holding one entry per CDR3 protein. The data show 650,000 to 800,000 distinct CDR3 sequences, under 45% seen once. The material sequenced was blood. These receptors were collected from a man in his sixties in good health. The CDR3 runs from the conserved cysteine through the conserved F or W. The order of the fields is V gene, J gene, clone size, D gene, CDR3 protein, CDR3 DNA. The D gene is left open where the match is weak. Not every row has a clone size; where given, it reads once, few, many or a size class.

v_gene: TRBV21-1
j_gene: TRBJ2-3
abundance: .
d_gene: .
CDR3aa: CASSTQSLGRSSTDTQYF
CDR3nt: TGTGCCAGCAGCACACAAAGTTTAGGGCGTTCTAGCACAGATACGCAGTATTTT

v_gene: TRBV5-5
j_gene: TRBJ2-5
abundance: .
d_gene: .
CDR3aa: CASSLSTQGLIVTETQYF
CDR3nt: TGTGCCAGCAGCTTGAGTACTCAGGGTCTAATAGTCACGGAGACCCAGTACTTC

v_gene: TRBV5-1
j_gene: TRBJ2-3
abundance: few
d_gene: TRBD2
CDR3aa: CASHAAGVKRTDTQYF
CDR3nt: TGCGCCAGCCATGCAGCGGGGGTGAAGCGGACAGATACGCAGTATTTT

v_gene: TRBV7-2
j_gene: TRBJ2-3
abundance: few
d_gene: TRBD2
CDR3aa: CASSLGAKRGPTDTQYF
CDR3nt: TGTGCCAGCAGCTTAGGGGCGAAGCGGGGGCCCACAGATACGCAGTATTTT

v_gene: TRBV5-1
j_gene: TRBJ2-4
abundance: .
d_gene: .
CDR3aa: CASSLADTAPEEQYF
CDR3nt: TGCGCCAGCAGCTTGGCGGACACGGCCCCCGAGGAGCAGTACTTC

v_gene: TRBV28
j_gene: TRBJ1-4
abundance: .
d_gene: .
CDR3aa: CASSLQAHSEKLFF
CDR3nt: TGTGCCAGCAGTTTACAGGCACATAGTGAAAAACTGTTTTTT

v_gene: TRBV6-2/TRBV6-3
j_gene: TRBJ1-2
abundance: few
d_gene: .
CDR3aa: CASSVEVGVYGYTF
CDR3nt: TGTGCCAGCAGCGTCGAGGTGGGGGTTTATGGCTACACCTTC

v_gene: TRBV20-1
j_gene: TRBJ2-7
abundance: few
d_gene: TRBD2
CDR3aa: CSARVDSGADTSYEQYF
CDR3nt: TGCAGTGCTAGAGTGGATAGCGGGGCTGACACATCCTACGAGCAGTACTTC

v_gene: TRBV6-1
j_gene: TRBJ2-7
abundance: .
d_gene: .
CDR3aa: CASSEALGHKQYF
CDR3nt: TGTGCCAGCAGTGAAGCGCTCGGACATAAGCAGTACTTC

v_gene: TRBV30
j_gene: TRBJ2-5
abundance: .
d_gene: .
CDR3aa: CAWSVGLAQETQYF
CDR3nt: TGTGCCTGGAGTGTAGGGCTGGCCCAAGAGACCCAGTACTTC

v_gene: TRBV7-2
j_gene: TRBJ2-1
abundance: .
d_gene: .
CDR3aa: CASSTDRRPYNEQFF
CDR3nt: TGTGCCAGCAGTACAGACAGGCGGCCCTACAATGAGCAGTTCTTC

v_gene: TRBV4-1
j_gene: TRBJ2-4
abundance: .
d_gene: .
CDR3aa: CTSSQDRGPIQYF
CDR3nt: TGCACCAGCAGCCAAGATAGGGGTCCCATTCAGTACTTC

v_gene: TRBV12-3/TRBV12-4
j_gene: TRBJ2-5
abundance: few
d_gene: .
CDR3aa: CASRSAGAQETQYF
CDR3nt: TGTGCCAGCAGGTCCGCGGGGGCCCAAGAGACCCAGTACTTC

v_gene: TRBV12-3/TRBV12-4
j_gene: TRBJ2-1
abundance: few
d_gene: .
CDR3aa: CASTTGGNEQFF
CDR3nt: TGTGCCAGTACGACAGGTGGCAATGAGCAGTTCTTC

v_gene: TRBV29-1
j_gene: TRBJ2-7
abundance: many
d_gene: .
CDR3aa: CSVRGQNYEQYF
CDR3nt: TGCAGCGTCAGAGGGCAGAACTACGAGCAGTACTTC

v_gene: TRBV27
j_gene: TRBJ2-7
abundance: few
d_gene: TRBD1
CDR3aa: CATRDSWEQYF
CDR3nt: TGTGCCACCCGGGACAGTTGGGAGCAGTACTTC

v_gene: TRBV7-2
j_gene: TRBJ1-2
abundance: few
d_gene: .
CDR3aa: CASSLVLSGEGYTF
CDR3nt: TGTGCCAGCAGCTTAGTTCTGTCAGGAGAGGGCTACACCTTC

v_gene: TRBV12-3/TRBV12-4
j_gene: TRBJ2-2
abundance: once
d_gene: .
CDR3aa: CASSLDSDTGELFF
CDR3nt: TGTGCCAGCAGTTTAGACTCGGACACCGGGGAGCTGTTTTTT

v_gene: TRBV7-9
j_gene: TRBJ1-1
abundance: few
d_gene: .
CDR3aa: CATSLVNTEAFF
CDR3nt: TGTGCCACCTCGCTTGTGAACACTGAAGCTTTCTTT

v_gene: TRBV6-6
j_gene: TRBJ2-7
abundance: .
d_gene: TRBD2
CDR3aa: CASSYSAGGSEQYF
CDR3nt: TGTGCCAGCAGTTACTCTGCGGGGGGGTCCGAGCAGTACTTC

v_gene: TRBV29-1
j_gene: TRBJ2-1
abundance: few
d_gene: .
CDR3aa: CSLSRDTTYNEQFF
CDR3nt: TGCAGCCTCAGCCGGGACACTACCTACAATGAGCAGTTCTTC

v_gene: TRBV6-2/TRBV6-3
j_gene: TRBJ1-5
abundance: few
d_gene: .
CDR3aa: CASSRKLQSYQPQHF
CDR3nt: TGTGCCAGCAGTCGCAAGCTTCAGTCGTATCAGCCCCAGCATTTT

v_gene: TRBV20-1
j_gene: TRBJ2-7
abundance: .
d_gene: .
CDR3aa: CSVLGRQYEQYF
CDR3nt: TGCAGTGTCCTGGGGAGACAGTACGAGCAGTACTTC

v_gene: TRBV20-1
j_gene: TRBJ2-7
abundance: few
d_gene: .
CDR3aa: CSARGGGSYEQYF
CDR3nt: TGCAGTGCTAGGGGGGGCGGCTCCTACGAGCAGTACTTC

v_gene: TRBV11-1
j_gene: TRBJ2-1
abundance: few
d_gene: TRBD2
CDR3aa: CASSFSSGEYNEQFF
CDR3nt: TGTGCCAGCAGCTTCTCTAGCGGGGAGTACAATGAGCAGTTCTTC

v_gene: TRBV29-1
j_gene: TRBJ2-7
abundance: .
d_gene: .
CDR3aa: CSVVGGFSYNEQYF
CDR3nt: TGCAGCGTCGTCGGGGGCTTCTCCTACAATGAGCAGTACTTC

v_gene: TRBV7-9
j_gene: TRBJ2-3
abundance: .
d_gene: TRBD2
CDR3aa: CASSSLAGKSDTQYF
CDR3nt: TGTGCCAGCAGCTCTCTAGCGGGGAAGTCGGATACGCAGTATTTT